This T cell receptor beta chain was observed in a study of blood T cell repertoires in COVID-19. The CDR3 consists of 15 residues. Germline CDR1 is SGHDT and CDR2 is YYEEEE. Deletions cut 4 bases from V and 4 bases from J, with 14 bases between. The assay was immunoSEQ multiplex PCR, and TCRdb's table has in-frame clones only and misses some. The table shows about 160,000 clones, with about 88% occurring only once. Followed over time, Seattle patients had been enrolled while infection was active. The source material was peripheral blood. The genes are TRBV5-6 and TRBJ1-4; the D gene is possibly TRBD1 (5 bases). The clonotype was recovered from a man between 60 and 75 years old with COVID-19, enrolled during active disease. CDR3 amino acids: CASSAGTDYNEKLFF. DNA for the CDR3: TGTGCCAGCAGCGCGGGGACGGACTATAATGAAAAACTGTTTTTT.